This is a list of T cell receptor beta chains from one sample in a study of blood T cell repertoires in COVID-19. Some clones are missing from TCRdb's copy, which holds only in-frame ones; the method was immunoSEQ multiplex PCR. The sample lists 250,000 to 300,000 clones, around four fifths occurring once. The sequencing input was peripheral blood. The receptor set was obtained from a man aged 55 to 70 who had recovered from COVID-19. Each CDR3 is given with its conserved first and last residue. D genes are given only for firm matches. Not every row has a clone size; where given, it reads once, few, many or a size class.

V gene	D gene	clone size	J gene	CDR3 protein	CDR3 DNA
TRBV30	TRBD2	NA	TRBJ2-3	CAASTSGGTDTQYF	TGTGCCGCCTCGACTAGCGGGGGCACAGATACGCAGTATTTT
TRBV7-9	NA	NA	TRBJ2-3	CASSLGLQGLTDTQYF	TGTGCCAGCAGCTTAGGGCTACAGGGTTTGACAGATACGCAGTATTTT
TRBV6-1	NA	NA	TRBJ1-6	CASSEGGRGRGGSPLHF	TGTGCCAGCAGTGAAGGGGGCCGTGGCAGAGGGGGTTCACCCCTCCACTTT
TRBV5-4	TRBD1	NA	TRBJ1-2	CASSKKSGQLPGYTF	TGTGCCAGCAGCAAAAAGTCGGGACAGCTCCCCGGCTACACCTTC
TRBV4-2	TRBD2	NA	TRBJ2-7	CASSQDRVRGSYEQYF	TGTGCCAGCAGCCAAGACCGAGTGCGGGGGTCCTACGAGCAGTACTTC
TRBV5-1	NA	NA	TRBJ2-7	CASSLAGGTGNEQYF	TGCGCCAGCAGCTTGGCCGGCGGGACTGGGAACGAGCAGTACTTC
TRBV18	TRBD1	NA	TRBJ1-2	CASSQDRLGYGYTF	TGTGCCAGCTCACAGGACAGGCTTGGCTATGGCTACACCTTC
TRBV28	TRBD2	NA	TRBJ2-1	CASSLVGLDKNEQFF	TGTGCCAGCAGTTTAGTAGGACTAGACAAAAATGAGCAGTTCTTC
TRBV3-1/TRBV3-2	NA	NA	TRBJ2-5	CASSQVHRVQETQYF	TGTGCCAGCAGCCAAGTACACAGGGTACAAGAGACCCAGTACTTC
TRBV7-6	TRBD2	NA	TRBJ2-1	CASRPRGGLAGGGEQFF	TGTGCCAGCAGACCCAGGGGGGGACTAGCGGGTGGCGGTGAGCAGTTCTTC
TRBV12-3/TRBV12-4	NA	NA	TRBJ1-1	CASSPGVLEAFF	TGTGCCAGCAGTCCGGGGGTCCTTGAAGCTTTCTTT
TRBV2	TRBD1	once	TRBJ2-3	CASSLQGSSTDTQYF	TGTGCCAGCAGTTTACAGGGGTCTAGCACAGATACGCAGTATTTT
TRBV7-6	NA	NA	TRBJ2-3	CASSLARSSTDTQYF	TGTGCCAGCAGCTTAGCGAGGTCCTCCACAGATACGCAGTATTTT
TRBV11-2	TRBD2	once	TRBJ2-3	CASSLDFALAGPSTDTQYF	TGTGCCAGCAGCTTAGATTTTGCTCTAGCGGGCCCGAGCACAGATACGCAGTATTTT
TRBV27	TRBD1	NA	TRBJ2-7	CASSFSLGTGVYEQYF	TGTGCCAGCAGTTTTAGTCTGGGGACAGGGGTATACGAGCAGTACTTC
TRBV6-5	TRBD2	NA	TRBJ2-7	CASSRLAGGLWEQYF	TGTGCCAGCAGCAGACTAGCGGGAGGTCTTTGGGAGCAGTACTTC
TRBV7-2	TRBD1	NA	TRBJ1-2	CASSLVAGQGAKDGYTF	TGTGCCAGCAGCTTAGTAGCCGGACAGGGGGCTAAAGATGGCTACACCTTC
TRBV6-4	TRBD1	NA	TRBJ1-2	CASRPTTGTYGYTF	TGTGCCAGCAGACCAACGACAGGGACTTATGGCTACACCTTC
TRBV9	TRBD1	NA	TRBJ1-5	CASSVTGGGQPQHF	TGTGCCAGCAGCGTCACAGGGGGGGGACAGCCCCAGCATTTT
TRBV9	TRBD1	NA	TRBJ2-7	CASSGPRTGGEQYF	TGTGCCAGCAGCGGTCCCCGGACAGGGGGCGAGCAGTACTTC
TRBV11-1	NA	NA	TRBJ1-1	CASSEDRSNTEAFF	TGTGCCAGCAGCGAGGACAGATCGAACACTGAAGCTTTCTTT
TRBV5-1	NA	NA	TRBJ1-6	CASSPDGGLWSPLHF	TGCGCCAGCAGCCCGGACGGGGGTCTTTGGTCACCCCTCCACTTT
TRBV11-2	NA	NA	TRBJ1-3	CASSPTQGPGNTIYF	TGTGCCAGCAGCCCGACGCAGGGGCCCGGAAACACCATATATTTT
TRBV2	TRBD1	few	TRBJ1-5	CASSENRGFNQPQHF	TGTGCCAGCAGTGAAAACAGGGGCTTCAATCAGCCCCAGCATTTT
TRBV19	TRBD1	NA	TRBJ2-4	CASSAGTGGHTGKNIQYF	TGTGCCAGTAGTGCCGGGACAGGGGGACACACGGGCAAAAACATTCAGTACTTC
TRBV6-6	TRBD1	NA	TRBJ2-3	CASSPTGTYTDTQYF	TGTGCCAGCAGTCCGACAGGGACATACACAGATACGCAGTATTTT
TRBV7-9	NA	NA	TRBJ2-1	CASTESPSYNEQFF	TGTGCCAGCACCGAGAGCCCCTCCTACAATGAGCAGTTCTTC
TRBV24-1	NA	NA	TRBJ2-2	CATSPRDGTGELFF	TGTGCCACCAGTCCCAGGGATGGTACCGGGGAGCTGTTTTTT
TRBV29-1	TRBD1	NA	TRBJ1-2	CSVDRVIGNGYTF	TGCAGCGTCGACAGGGTAATAGGAAATGGCTACACCTTC
TRBV2	TRBD2	NA	TRBJ2-7	CASSAVAGHGEQYF	TGTGCCAGCAGTGCAGTAGCGGGGCACGGCGAGCAGTACTTC
TRBV29-1	NA	NA	TRBJ2-7	CSVGSFGFEQYF	TGCAGCGTTGGCAGTTTTGGTTTCGAGCAGTACTTC
TRBV28	TRBD1	NA	TRBJ2-4	CASSTPTGSGAKNIQYF	TGTGCCAGCAGCACCCCGACAGGGTCGGGGGCCAAAAACATTCAGTACTTC
TRBV5-1	TRBD1	few	TRBJ1-1	CASSFQQGAQAFF	TGCGCCAGCAGCTTCCAACAGGGGGCGCAAGCTTTCTTT
TRBV2	NA	NA	TRBJ2-7	CASSEALTGYEQYF	TGTGCCAGCAGTGAAGCGCTTACAGGCTACGAGCAGTACTTC
TRBV5-6	NA	NA	TRBJ2-5	CASSSPRISRFGGRTQYF	TGTGCCAGCAGCTCCCCCCGGATCAGCCGATTCGGGGGTAGGACCCAGTACTTC
TRBV5-1	TRBD1	NA	TRBJ2-1	CASSLGQGFNEQFF	TGCGCCAGCAGCTTGGGACAGGGGTTCAATGAGCAGTTCTTC
TRBV4-1	NA	NA	TRBJ1-5	CASSQETGNSNQPQHF	TGCGCCAGCAGCCAAGAAACAGGCAATAGCAATCAGCCCCAGCATTTT
TRBV30	TRBD1	NA	TRBJ1-2	CAWTRDSDYGYTF	TGTGCCTGGACCAGGGACAGCGACTATGGCTACACCTTC
TRBV3-1/TRBV3-2	NA	NA	TRBJ2-7	CASSRRGREYEQYF	TGTGCCAGCAGCCGAAGGGGTAGAGAATACGAGCAGTACTTC
TRBV27	TRBD1	NA	TRBJ1-2	CASSARQGGWSYTF	TGTGCCAGCAGTGCCCGACAGGGTGGTTGGAGCTACACCTTC
TRBV6-5	TRBD1	NA	TRBJ1-6	CASRTGQGGSSPLHF	TGTGCCAGCAGAACTGGACAGGGAGGAAGTTCACCCCTCCACTTT
TRBV5-4	TRBD1	NA	TRBJ2-4	CASRAGQGSKNIQYF	TGTGCCAGCAGGGCGGGACAGGGGTCCAAAAACATTCAGTACTTC
TRBV13	NA	NA	TRBJ2-7	CASSLATGSYEQYF	TGTGCCAGCAGTTTGGCCACGGGCTCCTACGAGCAGTACTTC
TRBV3-1/TRBV3-2	TRBD1	NA	TRBJ2-2	CASSLQRPGGHGELFF	TGTGCCAGCAGCCTCCAGAGGCCAGGGGGTCACGGGGAGCTGTTTTTT
TRBV5-1	TRBD1	NA	TRBJ1-1	CASSRGQSNTEAFF	TGCGCCAGCAGCCGGGGACAGTCGAACACTGAAGCTTTCTTT
TRBV7-9	NA	NA	TRBJ2-7	CATNSDSYEQYF	TGTGCCACCAACTCAGACAGCTACGAGCAGTACTTC
TRBV7-8	TRBD1	NA	TRBJ2-7	CASSTRQGGEQYF	TGTGCCAGCAGCACACGACAGGGTGGAGAGCAGTACTTC
TRBV9	TRBD1	once	TRBJ1-1	CASSPRTGLNTEAFF	TGTGCCAGCAGCCCCCGGACAGGACTGAACACTGAAGCTTTCTTT
TRBV7-9	TRBD1	NA	TRBJ2-1	CASSLGGTGRNEQFF	TGTGCCAGCAGCCTCGGCGGGACAGGGAGGAATGAGCAGTTCTTC
TRBV5-1	NA	NA	TRBJ2-5	CASSLVRGQETQYF	TGCGCCAGCAGCTTAGTCAGGGGCCAAGAGACCCAGTACTTC
TRBV7-6	TRBD2	NA	TRBJ2-7	CASSATSGSSYEQYF	TGTGCCAGCAGCGCTACTAGCGGGAGCTCCTACGAGCAGTACTTC
TRBV19	NA	NA	TRBJ1-1	CASSIGGRNTEAFF	TGTGCCAGTAGTATAGGTGGCCGGAACACTGAAGCTTTCTTT
TRBV14	TRBD1	NA	TRBJ2-3	CASSRGDRGSGDTQYF	TGTGCCAGCAGCAGGGGAGACAGGGGAAGTGGAGATACGCAGTATTTT